This TCR beta chain was recorded in a study of blood T cells in healthy people across ages. A second PCR of roughly 6 to 12 cycles used a sample-barcoded 5' primer and a J-beta primer mix. MiXCR, run by TCRdb on the 5' RACE reads, gives a single entry per CDR3 protein. The table records 1.8 million or so distinct CDR3 sequences, 30% to 40% of them present only once. Remarks on this clonotype: Its target is not known.

Germline V gives CDR1 KGHDR, CDR2 SFDVKD. V shed 2 bases and J 8 bases; nucleotides not matched to a gene: 11. CDR3 length: 16 residues. Study-level points and caveats: Older age went with lower TCR beta diversity per million T cells, in a roughly linear way.

Sequenced: blood. This rearrangement joins TRBV24-1 to TRBJ2-4, with 7 bases identical to TRBD2. This receptor was identified in a human donor in good health. CDR3 sequence reads: CATSDWGGTSGDIQYF. In nucleotides, the CDR3 is TGTGCCACCAGTGATTGGGGGGGGACCTCCGGGGACATTCAGTACTTC.